These 20 T cell receptor beta chains came from one sample sequenced in a study of response to subunit inactivated influenza vaccine. TCRdb ran MiXCR on the RT-PCR reads and lists one entry per CDR3 protein. This table has around 250,000 distinct CDR3 sequences, 12% appearing once. The sample in question was non-naive T cells sorted from PBMCs, obtained approximately 15 days before vaccination. These receptors were collected from a man aged 45-60 years who received an inactivated influenza vaccine.

This chain joins TRBV3-1 and TRBJ2-7; tentatively, D is TRBD2 (5 bases). Trimming cost V 2 bases and J 0 bases, with 8 bases left between them. The CDR3 contains 14 residues. Germline values: CDR1 LGHDT, CDR2 YNNKEL (reference sequence). CDR3 nucleotide sequence: TGTGCCAGCAGCCAAAGCGGTGGCTCCTACGAGCAGTACTTC. This sequence encodes CASSQSGGSYEQYF.

The chain recombines TRBV5-1 with TRBJ2-3, with D possibly matching TRBD2 (6 bases). The CDR3 sequence is 14 residues long. Germline V lookup: CDR1 SGHRS, CDR2 YFSETQ. V lost 4 bases and J lost 3, with 12 bases in between. The CDR3 DNA reads as TGCGCCAGCAGCCCGGGAGAGGAGACAGATACGCAGTATTTT. Protein: CASSPGEETDTQYF.

This clonotype was seen only a few times. The rearrangement links TRBV3-1 to TRBJ1-2, with a possible D match to TRBD1 (5 bases). In germline, CDR1 is LGHDT, CDR2 YNNKEL (reference sequence). The CDR3 spans 12 residues. V was cut by 1 base and J by 6 bases, with 6 bases left in between. Here the CDR3 DNA reads TGTGCCAGCAGCCAAGTGGGGGATGGCTACACCTTC. Its translation is CASSQVGDGYTF. Filled out from reference TRBV3-1 and TRBJ1-2, the complete variable domain reads DTAVSQTPKYLVTQMGNDKSIKCEQNLGHDTMYWYKQDSKKFLKIMFSYNNKELIINETVPNRFSPKSPDKAHLNLHINSLELGDSAVYFCASSQVGDGYTFGSGTRLTVV.

This clonotype has a count of ten or more. The gene calls are TRBV5-1 and TRBJ1-2; no clear D. This CDR3 has 13 residues. Trimming removed 1 base from V and 2 bases from J, with 6 bases in between. Germline CDR1 SGHRS, CDR2 YFSETQ. CDR3 nucleotide sequence: TGCGCCAGCAGCTTGAGCCAGAACTATGGCTACACCTTC. It yields the protein CASSLSQNYGYTF.

This clonotype was counted ten times or more. The chain uses TRBV13 and TRBJ2-6; 11 bases align to TRBD2. Germline-derived CDR1 and CDR2 are PRHDT and FYEKMQ (reference sequence). This CDR3 comprises 22 residues. Trimming removed 5 bases from V and 0 bases from J; junction bases left unmatched: 18. The CDR3 region has the DNA TGTGCCAGCAGCCAAAATCCCCCCCTAGCGGGGGGCCTAAACTCTGGGGCCAACGTCCTGACTTTC. It specifies CASSQNPPLAGGLNSGANVLTF.

This clonotype was seen a handful of times. The chain employs TRBV2 and TRBJ2-6, with D perhaps matching TRBD2 (5 bases). The V end lost 4 bases, the J end lost 4 bases, and 8 bases lay between the germline ends. Germline loops: CDR1 SNHLY, CDR2 FYNNEI. The CDR3 contains 14 residues. CDR3 protein: CASSVSGGANVLTF. In nucleotides, the CDR3 is TGTGCCAGCAGTGTAAGCGGAGGGGCCAACGTCCTGACTTTC.

This clonotype was counted at least ten times. The CDR3 spells CASSLNVGSSYNEQFF. For the CDR3, the DNA is TGCGCCAGCAGCTTGAATGTGGGGAGCTCCTACAATGAGCAGTTCTTC. V usage is TRBV5-1 and J usage is TRBJ2-1; the D gene is possibly TRBD2 (5 bases). Per the germline V gene, CDR1 is SGHRS and CDR2 is YFSETQ. The length of the CDR3 is 16 residues. V was pared by 1 base and J by 0 bases, with 11 bases between.

This clonotype was seen more than once but under ten times. A much larger clonotype is one base distant, so this may be a read error. The chain employs TRBV7-2 and TRBJ2-1, with D perhaps matching TRBD2 (6 bases). Germline V gene lookup returns CDR1 SGHTA and CDR2 FQGNSA. CDR3 size: 15 residues. CDR3 sequence reads: CDSSLAGGFKHEQFF. DNA for the CDR3: TGTGACAGCAGCTTAGCCGGGGGATTTAAGCATGAGCAGTTCTTC.

V usage is TRBV20-1 and J usage is TRBJ2-1, with unresolved D. The germline V and J ends were trimmed by 4 bases and 4 bases, with 17 bases remaining between them. The CDR3 extends over 15 amino acids. Germline assignment: CDR1 DFQATT and CDR2 SNEGSKA (reference sequence). The CDR3 reads CSATHPARGYNEQFF. The CDR3 DNA reads as TGCAGTGCTACACACCCAGCGAGAGGTTACAATGAGCAGTTCTTC.

The CDR3 region has the DNA TGTGCCAGCAGTGAAGCGGTGGACCTTCCGGAGGAGCAGTTCTTC. It specifies CASSEAVDLPEEQFF. The gene calls are TRBV6-1 and TRBJ2-1; D is ambiguous. The CDR3 is 15 residues long. Germline-derived CDR1 and CDR2 are MNHNS and SASEGT. V dropped 0 bases and J dropped 10 bases, with 16 bases sitting between them.

This clonotype was detected a few times. The CDR3 sequence: CASSTLGELFF. In nucleotides, the CDR3 is TGCGCCAGCAGCACCCTCGGGGAGCTGTTTTTT. The V call is TRBV5-1, the J call TRBJ2-2; D not certain. The CDR3 runs 11 residues. Trimming removed 4 bases from V and 7 bases from J, with 5 bases in between. The V gene's germline CDR1 is SGHRS and CDR2 YFSETQ.

This clonotype was seen repeatedly, ten times or more. The CDR3 spells CASSLNQGAQAFF. CDR3 nucleotide sequence: TGTGCCAGCAGCTTAAACCAGGGGGCTCAAGCTTTCTTT. The chain employs TRBV5-5 and TRBJ1-1; 8 positions agree with TRBD1. Per germline, CDR1 SGHKS and CDR2 YYEKEE (reference sequence). CDR3 length: 13 residues. V dropped 2 bases and J dropped 9; count of bases not matched to a gene: 6.

This clonotype has a handful of counts. Compared with germline, one end of the junction differs, possibly owing to a read error. CDR3 sequence (DNA): TGCAGCGTTCAAGAGCGGCAGGGACCCTACGAGCAGTACTTC. Amino acid sequence: CSVQERQGPYEQYF. This chain uses TRBV29-1 with TRBJ2-7; perhaps D is TRBD1 or TRBD2 (5 bases each). This CDR3 comprises 14 residues. Germline V CDR1 and CDR2: SQVTM, ANQGSEA.

This clonotype has only a few counts. CDR3 loop: CASSFQGSTTLAKNIQYF. The DNA of the CDR3 is TGTGCCAGCAGTTTTCAGGGTTCAACAACATTAGCCAAAAACATTCAGTACTTC. The chain carries TRBV6-5 and TRBJ2-4, with D maybe TRBD1 (5 bases). The V and J ends lost 4 bases and 0 bases respectively, with 19 bases between them. The CDR3 is made up of 18 amino acids. Germline CDR1 is MNHEY and CDR2 is SVGAGI.

In this sample, this clonotype turned up many times. This chain links TRBV29-1 with TRBJ2-5; D is uncertain. The CDR3 is 12 amino acids. V dropped 4 bases and J dropped 4 bases, with 10 bases sitting between them. The germline CDR1 and CDR2 sequences are SQVTM and ANQGSEA. Here the CDR3 DNA reads TGCAGCGTTGCTAGGACCGGAGAGACCCAGTACTTC. This sequence encodes CSVARTGETQYF.

In its sample, this clonotype was seen many times. The chain joins TRBV5-1 to TRBJ1-1, with no clear D. The CDR3 length is 14 residues. CDR1 is SGHRS and CDR2 is YFSETQ in the germline V gene. The germline V and J ends were trimmed by 4 bases and 1 base, with 11 bases remaining between them. CDR3 nucleotides: TGCGCCAGCAGCCCGGTCCACGGGAACACTGAAGCTTTCTTT. As protein: CASSPVHGNTEAFF. Drawing the rest from reference TRBV5-1 and TRBJ1-1, the complete variable domain is KAGVTQTPRYLIKTRGQQVTLSCSPISGHRSVSWYQQTPGQGLQFLFEYFSETQRNKGNFPGRFSGRQFSNSRSEMNVSTLELGDSALYLCASSPVHGNTEAFFGQGTRLTVV.

This clonotype came up many times. The chain links TRBV11-2 to TRBJ2-4; unclear D gene. This CDR3 contains 14 residues. Germline V lookup: CDR1 SGHAT, CDR2 FQNNGV. Trimming stripped 1 base from V and 1 base from J, with 5 bases between. CDR3: CASSLGRAKNIQYF. The CDR3 DNA sequence: TGTGCCAGCAGCTTAGGCAGGGCCAAAAACATTCAGTACTTC.

CDR3 protein: CAWSVTGDQPQHF. The CDR3 DNA reads TGTGCCTGGAGCGTGACAGGGGACCAGCCCCAGCATTTT. The genes are TRBV30 and TRBJ1-5; 8 nucleotides line up with TRBD1. The junction had 5 bases not matched to a gene; V was cut back by 3 bases and J by 7 bases. Germline-derived CDR1 and CDR2 are GTSNPN and SVGIG (reference sequence). The CDR3 runs to 13 residues.

V and J are TRBV3-1 and TRBJ2-2; a weak D match, TRBD2 (6 bases). V lost 4 bases and J 4 bases, leaving 10 bases between the germline ends. Germline assignment: CDR1 LGHDT and CDR2 YNNKEL (reference sequence). The CDR3 loop spans 14 amino acids. As DNA, the CDR3 is TGTGCCAGCAGCCCTGGGGGGACCACCGGGGAGCTGTTTTTT. Residues: CASSPGGTTGELFF.

This clonotype occurred many times. The CDR3 bases are TGTGCCAGCAGTGGGACAGGAGAGGTACAGCCCCAGCATTTT. Translated, it gives CASSGTGEVQPQHF. The gene calls are TRBV12-3 or TRBV12-4 and TRBJ1-5; the match to TRBD1 covers 8 bases. The CDR3 extends over 14 amino acids. V shed 5 bases and J 7 bases; nucleotides not matched to a gene: 7.